This record concerns one T cell receptor beta chain sequence. The clone's antigen remains unknown. Base-call qualities are not available, and no considerably larger clone is one nucleotide away. This entry belongs to a study of blood T cell repertoires in COVID-19 (dated by TCRdb to 2020 to 2022). Notes on the research overall: For ImmuneRACE Cohort 3, a participant was defined as recovered based on two consecutive negative NP/OP PCR tests, clearance by a healthcare professional, or resolution of symptoms. Collaborator samples came from the United States, Italy and Spain and covered acute and convalescent phases of COVID-19. The prospective study material was composed of cDNA or gDNA derived from T cells, B-cell-depleted T cells, or PBMCs. The dataset comprised deeply sampled blood TCRbeta repertoires from subjects exposed to, actively infected with, or recovered from COVID-19. The repertoires were released in a freely available public database meant as a resource for research on the immune response to SARS-CoV-2. Samples came from the ongoing ImmuneRACE study (first 160 participants) plus 1,254 subjects from 6 global collaborators. A de-identified subject ID, COVID-19 status, age in years and sex were almost always included in the sample metadata. Where HLA class I and class II types were available, the types were taken from metadata supplied by the sample provider, not from assay-based typing. General study outcomes and caveats: Clinical and demographic metadata were provided uncurated, with the amount varying by source and participant.

Participants in the prospective study were enrolled through a virtual design, were aged about 18 to 90 years, and lived in 20 to 30 United States geographic areas. In the prospective study, cohorts were assigned on the basis of participant-reported clinical history obtained from a screening survey and a study questionnaire. In the prospective study, whole blood, serum and a nasopharyngeal or oropharyngeal swab were collected from each participant by mobile phlebotomists. Additional blood draws and questionnaires over a 2-month period could optionally be provided by prospective study participants. Before DNA extraction, blood samples from the prospective study were shipped at room temperature or frozen. TCRbeta CDR3 regions were amplified from genomic DNA using the immunoSEQ Assay, a bias-controlled multiplex PCR. Processing in the source paper ran as follows. The number of nucleated cells in each sample was estimated by amplification of reference gene primers within the assay. To quantify the absolute abundance of each unique TCRbeta CDR3 rearrangement, sequence reads were collapsed and filtered. For each sample, productive Simpson clonality was calculated as the square root of Simpson's diversity index across productive rearrangements. TCRdb holds this immuneACCESS table with in-frame rearrangements only. Some clones are missing; in checked studies, unresolved V genes explain under half, and the rest has no known cause. V, J and clone size are those of that table, while D and trimming were read from the DNA. This sample gives a few hundred thousand clones in total; 80% to 90% of them show up just once. The biggest ten clones account for 3.1% of the sample.

CDR3 length: 16 amino acids, cysteine to phenylalanine. Here the CDR3 DNA is all that survives: 48 bases in frame from base 1. Per the germline V gene, SNHLY is the CDR1 and FYNNEI is the CDR2. After removal of 4 bases from V and 0 bases from J, the junction retains 6 bases not matched to a gene. The V and J segments used are TRBV2 and TRBJ2-3; 8 middle bases align to TRBD2. Sequenced material: PBMCs or T cells enriched from blood (not recorded which). The sequence was collected from a woman aged 50 to 65 in a cohort exposed to, infected with or recovered from COVID-19 (not recorded which). The nucleotide sequence reads TGTGCCAGCAGTGGGGTAGCGGGGACTAGCACAGATACGCAGTATTTT. It specifies CASSGVAGTSTDTQYF.